The 29 T cell receptor beta chains listed next were all sequenced from one sample in a study of response to subunit inactivated influenza vaccine. TCRdb used MiXCR to reprocess the RT-PCR reads, holding one entry per CDR3 protein. The repertoire holds approximately 500,000 distinct CDR3 sequences, 10% to 15% seen once, with about 12% in the top ten. The sample in question was PBMCs from blood, obtained 45 days after vaccination. Receptor source: a man in his fifties who received an inactivated influenza vaccine.

Many counts were recorded for this clonotype. The chain has TRBV5-1 and TRBJ1-2, with D tentatively TRBD1 (5 bases). Trimming removed 0 bases from V and 3 bases from J, with 12 bases in between. CDR3 length: 15 residues. Germline lookup yields CDR1 SGHRS and CDR2 YFSETQ. CDR3: CASSLGDGIHYGYTF. CDR3 in DNA: TGCGCCAGCAGCTTGGGGGACGGGATCCACTATGGCTACACCTTC.

This chain joins TRBV12-3 or TRBV12-4 and TRBJ1-2; TRBD1 might be the D (6 bases). The CDR3 spans 13 residues. Trimming pared 7 bases from V and 8 bases from J, leaving 17 bases between. The CDR3 bases are TGTGCCAGCACCCCATCACCAGGGACAGGCTACACCTTC. Protein sequence: CASTPSPGTGYTF.

This chain uses TRBV7-2 with TRBJ2-5; D is possibly TRBD1 (5 bases). This CDR3 comprises 14 residues. Germline V gives CDR1 SGHTA, CDR2 FQGNSA. Trimming stripped 1 base from V and 5 bases from J, with 11 bases between. CDR3 sequence: CASSLGYPGETQYF. The CDR3 DNA follows: TGTGCCAGCAGCTTAGGGTATCCAGGGGAGACCCAGTACTTC. Supplemented by reference TRBV7-2 and TRBJ2-5, the full variable domain reads GAGVSQSPSNKVTEKGKDVELRCDPISGHTALYWYRQSLGQGLEFLIYFQGNSAPDKSGLPSDRFSAERTGGSVSTLTIQRTQQEDSAVYLCASSLGYPGETQYFGPGTRLLVL.

The chain uses TRBV6-1 and TRBJ1-2; the match to TRBD1 covers 8 bases. Germline values: CDR1 MNHNS, CDR2 SASEGT. The CDR3 has 14 residues. The ends lost 5 bases at V and 8 bases at J; junction bases unmatched: 10. As DNA, the CDR3 is TGTGCCAGCAGTAAGGAGGGACAGGTAGAGGGCTACACCTTC. Protein: CASSKEGQVEGYTF.

This clonotype came up a few times. This chain connects TRBV29-1 to TRBJ2-5; 11 bases align to TRBD1. The germline V gene encodes CDR1 SQVTM and CDR2 ANQGSEA. V shed 3 bases, J shed 3 bases, and the junction held 6 bases outside the gene matches. The CDR3 runs to 15 residues. CDR3 loop: CSVDRGQGAKETQYF. In DNA form, the CDR3 reads TGCAGCGTTGATAGAGGACAGGGGGCGAAAGAGACCCAGTACTTC.

The CDR3 here is CASSTAGTTSYEQYF. The CDR3 bases are TGTGCCAGCAGCACTGCCGGGACGACATCCTACGAGCAGTACTTC. The genes are TRBV28 and TRBJ2-7; D may match TRBD1 or TRBD2 (5 bases each). In germline, CDR1 is MDHEN, CDR2 SYDVKM. V was cut by 6 bases and J by 1 base, with 16 bases left in between. CDR3 length equals 15 residues.

In its sample, this clonotype was seen many times. The chain has TRBV10-2 and TRBJ1-5; 7 nucleotides agree with TRBD1. This CDR3 spans 13 amino acids. Germline loops: CDR1 WSHSY, CDR2 SAAADI. With 3 bases clipped from V and 7 bases from J, the junction kept 3 bases outside the gene matches. The CDR3, as DNA: TGCGCCAGCAGTGACGGAGGGGGCCAGCCCCAGCATTTT. Translated, it gives CASSDGGGQPQHF.

V gene TRBV5-5 combines with J gene TRBJ2-1, with D perhaps TRBD1 (6 bases). Trimming removed 5 bases from V and 6 bases from J, with 24 bases in between. Germline V gives CDR1 SGHKS, CDR2 YYEKEE (reference sequence). The CDR3 is 17 residues long. CDR3 DNA: TGTGCCAGCAGGACAATTCCGGGACAAGCTGTGTCCAATGAGCAGTTCTTC. Translating gives CASRTIPGQAVSNEQFF.

This clonotype was seen at least ten times. V gene TRBV27 combines with J gene TRBJ1-5, with 7 bases matching TRBD1. The CDR3 has 15 amino acids. Germline CDR1 MNHEY, CDR2 SMNVEV (reference sequence). Germline trimming cut 2 bases from V and 2 bases from J; bases unmatched to any gene: 3. As DNA, the CDR3 is TGTGCCAGCAGTTTAAGACAGGGCGGCAATCAGCCCCAGCATTTT. Protein: CASSLRQGGNQPQHF.

This clonotype was seen a handful of times. The CDR3 bases are TGTGCCAGCGGTTCGGCACCACCCTACGAGCAGTACTTC. Translated, it gives CASGSAPPYEQYF. V is TRBV12-3 or TRBV12-4 and J is TRBJ2-7; D remains ambiguous. Trimming cost V 8 bases and J 2 bases, with 13 bases left between them. This CDR3 is 13 amino acids long.

Only a few counts were recorded for this clonotype. CDR3 region: CASSLVGGGAPPYNEQFF. For the CDR3, the DNA is TGTGCCAGCAGCTTAGTTGGCGGGGGGGCCCCTCCCTACAATGAGCAGTTCTTC. The gene calls are TRBV11-2 and TRBJ2-1; TRBD2 aligns across 9 bases. The CDR3 has 18 amino acids. CDR1 is SGHAT, CDR2 FQNNGV, per germline. J gave up 2 bases and V 1 base, and 9 bases lay outside the gene matches.

This clonotype was recorded a few times. The chain has TRBV5-6 and TRBJ2-2; 8 positions match TRBD2. Germline V CDR1 and CDR2: SGHDT, YYEEEE. This CDR3 is built from 18 residues. V lost 0 bases and J lost 3; bases outside the gene matches: 10. Here the CDR3 reads CASSLGISGARYTGELFF. In DNA form, the CDR3 reads TGTGCCAGCAGCTTGGGGATTAGCGGGGCTCGATACACCGGGGAGCTGTTTTTT.

The chain combines TRBV5-1 with TRBJ2-7, with D unclear. Trimming cost V 0 bases and J 7 bases, with 17 bases left between them. The CDR3 is made up of 15 amino acids. Per germline, CDR1 SGHRS and CDR2 YFSETQ. The CDR3 spells CASSLVEFLWDEQYF. CDR3 coding DNA: TGCGCCAGCAGCTTGGTGGAGTTTTTGTGGGATGAGCAGTACTTC.

The chain recombines TRBV28 with TRBJ2-5; D is unresolved. There are 14 residues in the CDR3. Germline V gene data show CDR1 as MDHEN and CDR2 as SYDVKM. The V gene lost 3 bases and the J gene lost 2 bases, with 10 bases spanning the gap. CDR3 DNA: TGTGCCAGCAGTTTTGTGGGGATACAAGAGACCCAGTACTTC. This gives the protein CASSFVGIQETQYF. Combining the CDR3 with reference TRBV28 and TRBJ2-5 gives the whole variable domain DVKVTQSSRYLVKRTGEKVFLECVQDMDHENMFWYRQDPGLGLRLIYFSYDVKMKEKGDIPEGYSVSREKKERFSLILESASTNQTSMYLCASSFVGIQETQYFGPGTRLLVL.

The chain joins TRBV12-3 or TRBV12-4 to TRBJ2-3; 7 bases match TRBD2. Trimming cost V 6 bases and J 4 bases; bases outside gene matches: 13. The CDR3 is 16 amino acids. The CDR3 loop reads CASSRPAGGSPDTQYF. As DNA, the CDR3 is TGTGCCAGCAGCCGCCCGGCCGGGGGGTCCCCAGATACGCAGTATTTT.

This clonotype was detected a few times. The V gene is TRBV4-2, the J gene TRBJ2-7, with D possibly TRBD1 on 6 matching bases. Trimming removed 0 bases at V and 3 bases at J, with 9 bases between. CDR3 length: 14 residues. Germline lookup yields CDR1 LGHNA and CDR2 YNFKEQ. CDR3 region: CASSQEQGIYEQYF. DNA for the CDR3: TGTGCCAGCAGCCAAGAACAGGGCATCTACGAGCAGTACTTC.

This clonotype appeared a few times. V is TRBV6-2 or TRBV6-3 and J is TRBJ2-7; 8 positions match TRBD2. The CDR3 consists of 17 residues. Unmatched junction bases numbered 10, after V lost 0 bases and J lost 3 bases. Germline lookup yields CDR1 MNHEY and CDR2 SVGEGT. The CDR3 loop is CASSYSNTGRAYYEQYF. DNA for the CDR3: TGTGCCAGCAGTTACTCGAATACCGGGAGGGCCTACTACGAGCAGTACTTC.

The V and J genes are TRBV20-1 and TRBJ2-1, with 14 bases matching TRBD2. CDR1 is DFQATT, CDR2 SNEGSKA, per germline (reference sequence). The CDR3 sequence is 15 residues long. V shed 6 bases, J shed 4 bases, and the junction held 5 bases outside the gene matches. As DNA, the CDR3 is TGCAGTGCAGGACTAGCGGGAGGCCCTTACAATGAGCAGTTCTTC. Translation gives CSAGLAGGPYNEQFF.

With respect to this clonotype: This may be a read error, as it is one base from a much larger clone. J is TRBJ2-1 and V is TRBV20-1, with D unresolved. Germline CDR1 is DFQATT and CDR2 is SNEGSKA (reference sequence). This CDR3 has 16 amino acids. CDR3 protein: CCARPVGSQAYNEQFF. CDR3 DNA: TGCTGTGCTAGACCCGTGGGCTCCCAGGCTTACAATGAGCAGTTCTTC.

This chain uses TRBV6-2 or TRBV6-3 with TRBJ2-7, with D tentatively TRBD1 (6 bases). Germline loops: CDR1 MNHEY, CDR2 SVGEGT. Trimming removed 3 bases at V and 4 bases at J, with 13 bases between. CDR3 length equals 14 residues. Here the CDR3 DNA reads TGTGCCAGCAGTTATCCGGACAGAGAATACGAGCAGTACTTC. Protein product: CASSYPDREYEQYF.

This clonotype was observed a few times. The chain is built from TRBV27 and TRBJ2-3; 10 nucleotides line up with TRBD1. From germline, CDR1 is MNHEY and CDR2 SMNVEV (reference sequence). V lost 0 bases, J lost 0 bases, and 3 bases stayed unmatched. The CDR3 spans 17 residues. In nucleotides, the CDR3 is TGTGCCAGCAGTTTATCGGGACAGGGGCCTAGCACAGATACGCAGTATTTT. Its translation: CASSLSGQGPSTDTQYF.

This clonotype has a handful of counts. The chain carries TRBV30 and TRBJ2-2; no firm D call. The CDR3 sequence is 12 residues long. Trimming took off 3 bases at V and 7 bases at J, with 9 bases between the two ends. Germline CDR1 reads GTSNPN; CDR2 reads SVGIG (reference sequence). CDR3 loop: CAWRVSVGELFF. CDR3 coding DNA: TGTGCCTGGAGGGTGAGCGTCGGGGAGCTGTTTTTT.

Many counts were recorded for this clonotype. V and J are TRBV29-1 and TRBJ2-5; 7 bases map to TRBD1. The ends lost 5 bases at V and 4 bases at J; junction bases unmatched: 7. The CDR3 is 13 residues long. The germline V gene has CDR1 SQVTM and CDR2 ANQGSEA. CDR3 nucleotides: TGCAGCGTTTACCAAGGGGGCCGAGAGACCCAGTACTTC. It codes for CSVYQGGRETQYF.

The table lists this clonotype with many counts. V gene TRBV29-1 combines with J gene TRBJ2-1, with 7 bases matching TRBD2. The germline V gene has CDR1 SQVTM and CDR2 ANQGSEA. The CDR3 contains 12 residues. J lost 6 bases, V lost 7 bases, and 6 bases had no gene match. CDR3 coding DNA: TGCAGCGGGACCGGGACTATCAATGAGCAGTTCTTC. This encodes CSGTGTINEQFF.

This clonotype was counted between two and nine times. V and J are TRBV12-3 or TRBV12-4 and TRBJ2-6; no reliable D call. The CDR3 totals 16 residues. V was pared by 3 bases and J by 0 bases, with 9 bases between. The CDR3, as DNA: TGTGCCAGCAGTTTTTGGGTCACCTCTGGGGCCAACGTCCTGACTTTC. Translation gives CASSFWVTSGANVLTF.

V usage is TRBV5-6 and J usage is TRBJ1-1, with 8 bases identical to TRBD1. Trimming cost V 4 bases and J 0 bases; bases outside gene matches: 5. Germline V gives CDR1 SGHDT, CDR2 YYEEEE. The CDR3 totals 15 residues. CDR3 loop: CASSRKDRVNTEAFF. CDR3 sequence (DNA): TGTGCCAGCAGCCGAAAGGACAGGGTGAACACTGAAGCTTTCTTT.

V is TRBV5-1 and J is TRBJ2-1; 8 bases fit TRBD1. After removal of 2 bases from V and 9 bases from J, the junction contained 10 bases not matched to a gene. Germline assignment: CDR1 SGHRS and CDR2 YFSETQ. The CDR3 loop spans 15 amino acids. DNA for the CDR3: TGCGCCAGCAGCTTCCGCACAGGGGGATCGGGTGAGCAGTTCTTC. As protein: CASSFRTGGSGEQFF.

The rearrangement links TRBV2 to TRBJ2-1; TRBD1 matches at 9 bases. From germline, CDR1 is SNHLY and CDR2 FYNNEI. The CDR3 covers 13 residues. V lost 3 bases, J lost 9 bases, and 3 bases stayed unmatched. CDR3 bases: TGTGCCAGCAGTGAGGGACAGGGAAGTGAGCAGTTCTTC. This gives the protein CASSEGQGSEQFF.

The chain is built from TRBV20-1 and TRBJ2-1; 8 nucleotides agree with TRBD2. J lost 7 bases, V lost 5 bases, and 16 bases had no gene match. The CDR3 sequence is 16 residues long. CDR1 is DFQATT and CDR2 is SNEGSKA in the germline V gene (reference sequence). The CDR3 loop is CSALSLSGLEYNEQFF. DNA of the CDR3: TGCAGTGCTTTGAGCTTGTCGGGACTAGAGTATAATGAGCAGTTCTTC.